The rows below give T cell receptor beta chains drawn from one sample of a study of blood T cell repertoires in COVID-19. Sequenced by immunoSEQ multiplex PCR; TCRdb stores in-frame clones only, minus some. The repertoire holds about 15,000 clones, with around 73% as singletons. Sequenced: peripheral blood. Receptor source: a man in his 70s with acute or convalescent COVID-19. The CDR3 runs from the conserved cysteine through the conserved F or W. A D gene is named only where the DNA matches it firmly. Rows may omit the clone size; those that give it use once, few, many or a size class.

d_call | j_call | v_call | clone_size | cdr3_nt | cdr3_aa
TRBD2 | TRBJ2-1 | TRBV6-6 | . | TGTGCCAGCACCCCCCTAGCGGACAATGAGCAGTTCTTC | CASTPLADNEQFF
TRBD1 | TRBJ1-3 | TRBV30 | . | TGTGCCTGGAGTACTACCGGGACAGGTGGAAACACCATATATTTT | CAWSTTGTGGNTIYF
. | TRBJ1-1 | TRBV29-1 | . | TGCAGCGGACAGGAGTTCATGAACACTGAAGCTTTCTTT | CSGQEFMNTEAFF
. | TRBJ2-7 | TRBV30 | . | TGTGCCTGGAGTAGACAAGGCTACGAGCAGTACTTC | CAWSRQGYEQYF
TRBD1 | TRBJ1-4 | TRBV14 | . | TGTGCCAGCAGCCAAGGTGGACAGGGCGTCAATGAAAAACTGTTTTTT | CASSQGGQGVNEKLFF
. | TRBJ1-2 | TRBV6-5 | . | TGTGCCAGCAGCTCATTAGGGGGAAAGGGTGGCTACACCTTC | CASSSLGGKGGYTF
. | TRBJ1-1 | TRBV19 | . | TGTGCCAGTCGAGAGCCGAGGGGAGGGGATGCGGGGACTGAAGCTTTCTTT | CASREPRGGDAGTEAFF
TRBD2 | TRBJ2-7 | TRBV10-3 | once | TGTGCCATCAGTGCGATCGGGGGGAACTACGAGCAGTACTTC | CAISAIGGNYEQYF
TRBD1 | TRBJ1-2 | TRBV29-1 | few | TGCAGCGTTGAAAACGACAGGGGCTATGGCTACACCTTC | CSVENDRGYGYTF
. | TRBJ2-1 | TRBV27 | . | TGTGCCAGCAGTGGGGGGGCTAGCCTTATGCTGTTCTTC | CASSGGASLMLFF
. | TRBJ2-3 | TRBV9 | . | TGTGCCAGCAGCGCCCGGCCGGAGGTTGGGACAGATACGCAGTATTTT | CASSARPEVGTDTQYF
. | TRBJ1-5 | TRBV5-5 | . | TGTGCCAGCAGCTTAGAACCGGGAAACCGGAATCAGCCCCAGCATTTT | CASSLEPGNRNQPQHF
. | TRBJ2-5 | TRBV12-3/TRBV12-4 | . | TGTGCCAGCACCCTGGCCGGGATGGGGACCCAGTACTTC | CASTLAGMGTQYF
TRBD1 | TRBJ1-1 | TRBV7-2 | . | TGTGCCAGCAGCCCTAGACAGGGGGCGAACACTGAAGCTTTCTTT | CASSPRQGANTEAFF
. | TRBJ2-7 | TRBV27 | . | TGTGCCAGCAGTCCTTCCACTAGCCTCCTTACGCAGTACTTC | CASSPSTSLLTQYF
. | TRBJ1-2 | TRBV27 | few | TGTGCCAGCAGTTTGGGGAGAAGGGAAGGCGGCTACACCTTC | CASSLGRREGGYTF
. | TRBJ2-5 | TRBV19 | medium-sized | TGTGCCAGTAGTGCATCAATACAGGGCCCAGTTGTCCAAGAGACCCAGTACTTC | CASSASIQGPVVQETQYF
. | TRBJ1-1 | TRBV3-1/TRBV3-2 | . | TGTGCCAGCAGTCATTACAGGGAGAACACTGAAGCTTTCTTT | CASSHYRENTEAFF
. | TRBJ2-7 | TRBV27 | . | TGTGCCAGCAGTTTCGGAGGGGCTACCTACGAGCAGTACTTC | CASSFGGATYEQYF
. | TRBJ2-3 | TRBV7-9 | . | TGTGCCAGCAGCTTAGCCGGAGGAGATACGCAGTATTTT | CASSLAGGDTQYF
. | TRBJ2-5 | TRBV7-9 | . | TGTGCCAGCAGCTTAGGGGCTATAGAGACCCAGTACTTC | CASSLGAIETQYF
. | TRBJ2-2 | TRBV11-3 | medium-sized | TGTGCCAGCAGCTTCCGAGATCCCGGGGAGCTGTTTTTT | CASSFRDPGELFF
TRBD2 | TRBJ2-1 | TRBV7-3 | . | TGTGCCAGCAGCATTTCTAGCGGGGCGACCTACAATGAGCAGTTCTTC | CASSISSGATYNEQFF
TRBD1 | TRBJ2-7 | TRBV7-9 | . | TGTGCCAGCAGCTTAGGGCGACAGGGCTTGGACGAGCAGTACTTC | CASSLGRQGLDEQYF
. | TRBJ2-3 | TRBV7-9 | . | TGTGCCAGCAGCCCTGGTCGGGGGGCGGATACGCAGTATTTT | CASSPGRGADTQYF
. | TRBJ2-5 | TRBV9 | . | TGTGCCAGCAGCGTAGCTGCAGGGGCGGAGAGAGAGACCCAGTACTTC | CASSVAAGAERETQYF
. | TRBJ2-7 | TRBV6-6 | . | TGTGCCAGCAGTTACGGACAGACCGAGCAGTACTTC | CASSYGQTEQYF
. | TRBJ2-3 | TRBV6-2/TRBV6-3 | . | TGTGCCAGCAGTTATAGCGTATCGGTTGGTACGCAGTATTTT | CASSYSVSVGTQYF
. | TRBJ2-1 | TRBV7-3 | few | TGTGCCAGCAGCTTAATGGCGGAGTTAAATGAGCAGTTCTTC | CASSLMAELNEQFF
. | TRBJ2-3 | TRBV10-1 | . | TGCGCCAGCAGTGAGTTGACAAACGGTTGCACAGATACGCAGTATTTT | CASSELTNGCTDTQYF
. | TRBJ2-1 | TRBV6-5 | . | TGTGCCAGCAGTCCTCGGGCGGGGAGCTACAATGAGCAGTTCTTC | CASSPRAGSYNEQFF
. | TRBJ2-7 | TRBV15 | few | TGTGCCACCAGCAGAGATTCAAAGCAGTACTTC | CATSRDSKQYF
. | TRBJ1-1 | TRBV27 | . | TGTGCCAGCAGTTTATCTGCAGTCTTGAGGACTGAAGCTTTCTTT | CASSLSAVLRTEAFF
. | TRBJ2-1 | TRBV7-3 | . | TGTGCCAGCAGCTTTGGGCCTAACAATGAGCAGTTCTTC | CASSFGPNNEQFF
TRBD1 | TRBJ1-5 | TRBV2 | . | TGTGCCAGCAGTGAAAAGGTGCTAAGGACAGGGCGTTACAATCAGCCCCAGCATTTT | CASSEKVLRTGRYNQPQHF
TRBD1 | TRBJ1-2 | TRBV28 | . | TGTGCCAGCAGCCGTGACAGGGTAGGGGGCGGCTACACCTTC | CASSRDRVGGGYTF
. | TRBJ2-3 | TRBV6-2/TRBV6-3 | . | TGTGCCAGCAGTTACCCTCCCTCTAGCGCTATCGGAAATACGCAGTATTTT | CASSYPPSSAIGNTQYF
TRBD1 | TRBJ1-6 | TRBV30 | . | TGTGCCCTACAGGGGGCTACAGGATCACCCCTCCACTTT | CALQGATGSPLHF
TRBD2 | TRBJ2-3 | TRBV30 | few | TGTGCCTGGCAGACTAGCGGGCGCGGAACGCAGTATTTT | CAWQTSGRGTQYF
. | TRBJ2-6 | TRBV11-2 | . | TGTGCCAGCAGCTTAGCGGGTACTGGGGCCAACGTCCTGACTTTC | CASSLAGTGANVLTF
. | TRBJ2-3 | TRBV27 | . | TGTGCCAGCAGTTTCCAAAGGGGGGGTACGCAGTATTTT | CASSFQRGGTQYF
TRBD1 | TRBJ1-2 | TRBV5-1 | . | TGCGCCAGCAGAGTCGGGACAGGGGGCAGCGGCTACACCTTC | CASRVGTGGSGYTF